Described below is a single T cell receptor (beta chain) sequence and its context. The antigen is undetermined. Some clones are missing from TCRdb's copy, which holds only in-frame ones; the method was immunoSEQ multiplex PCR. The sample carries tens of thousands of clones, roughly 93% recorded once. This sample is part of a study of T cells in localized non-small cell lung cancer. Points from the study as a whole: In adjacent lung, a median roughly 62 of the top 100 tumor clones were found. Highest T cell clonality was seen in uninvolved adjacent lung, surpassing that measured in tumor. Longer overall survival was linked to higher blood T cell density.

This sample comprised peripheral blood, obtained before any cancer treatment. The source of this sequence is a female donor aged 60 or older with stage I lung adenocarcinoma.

DNA of the CDR3: TGTGCCAGTAGGGGGACAGGGAGGGATCAGCCCCAGCATTTT. Its translation: CASRGTGRDQPQHF. V usage is TRBV19 and J usage is TRBJ1-5; 9 nucleotides match TRBD1. V lost 6 bases, J lost 5 bases, and 5 bases stayed unmatched. Germline V gene sequence: CDR1 LNHDA, CDR2 SQIVND (reference sequence). The CDR3 extends over 14 amino acids.